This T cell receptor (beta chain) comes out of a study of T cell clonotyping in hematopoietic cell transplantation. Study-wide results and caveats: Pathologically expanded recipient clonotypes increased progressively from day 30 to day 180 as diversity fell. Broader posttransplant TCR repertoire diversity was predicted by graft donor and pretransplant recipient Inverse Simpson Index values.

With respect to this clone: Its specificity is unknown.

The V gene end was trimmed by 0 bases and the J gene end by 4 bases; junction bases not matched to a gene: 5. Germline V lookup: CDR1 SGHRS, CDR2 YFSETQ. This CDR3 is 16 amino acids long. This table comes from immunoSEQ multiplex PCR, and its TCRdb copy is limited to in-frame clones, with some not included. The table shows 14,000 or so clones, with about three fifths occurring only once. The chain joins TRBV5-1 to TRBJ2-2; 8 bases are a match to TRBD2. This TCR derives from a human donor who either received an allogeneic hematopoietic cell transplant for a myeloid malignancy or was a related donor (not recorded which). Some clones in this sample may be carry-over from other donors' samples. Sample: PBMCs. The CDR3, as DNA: TGCGCCAGCAGCTTGGAGGTAGCGGGGAGCACCGGGGAGCTGTTTTTT. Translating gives CASSLEVAGSTGELFF.